This T cell receptor (beta chain) is drawn from a study of OX40 agonist ivuxolimab in advanced cancers. Study as a whole: The dose of intravenous ivuxolimab that patients received every 2 weeks ranged from 0.01 to 10 mg/kg. Dose-escalation patients suffered from hepatocellular carcinoma, melanoma, renal cell or head and neck cancer. Patients were 65% to 85% male with ages roughly 23 to 85, mean approximately 62.

TCRdb's copy holds only in-frame clones and misses some; the assay was immunoSEQ multiplex PCR. The sample has over 150,000 clones, roughly 92% seen once; the top ten hold under 0.4%. Of note for this clone: Its antigen is unknown.

Broader study findings: No antigen was identified for the clonally expanded peripheral T cells.

Germline CDR1 MNHEY, CDR2 SVGAGI. Trimming shortened V by 2 bases and J by 2 bases, and 10 bases separated the two germline ends. The CDR3 is made up of 15 amino acids. V is TRBV6-5 and J is TRBJ1-3; D perhaps matches TRBD1 (5 bases). This sequence was found in an adult with an advanced solid tumor such as melanoma, head and neck, liver or kidney cancer. Sequences were derived from CD4+ or CD8+ T cells sorted from blood, sampled in a trial of the OX40 agonist ivuxolimab. In DNA, the CDR3 is TGTGCCAGCAGTTACCGGAGCAGGGCTGGAAACACCATATATTTT. Translation: CASSYRSRAGNTIYF.